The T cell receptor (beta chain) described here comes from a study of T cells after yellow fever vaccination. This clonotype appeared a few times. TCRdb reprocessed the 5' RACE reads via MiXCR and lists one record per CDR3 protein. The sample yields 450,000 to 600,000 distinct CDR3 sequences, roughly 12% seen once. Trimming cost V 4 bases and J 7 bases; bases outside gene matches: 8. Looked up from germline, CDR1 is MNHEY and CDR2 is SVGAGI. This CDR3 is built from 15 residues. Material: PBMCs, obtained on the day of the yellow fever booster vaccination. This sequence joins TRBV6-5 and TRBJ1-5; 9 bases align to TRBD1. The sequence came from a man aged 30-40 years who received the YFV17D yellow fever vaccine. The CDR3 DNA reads TGTGCCAGCAGTTTGGAACAGGGGGCGAACCAGCCCCAGCATTTT. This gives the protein CASSLEQGANQPQHF.